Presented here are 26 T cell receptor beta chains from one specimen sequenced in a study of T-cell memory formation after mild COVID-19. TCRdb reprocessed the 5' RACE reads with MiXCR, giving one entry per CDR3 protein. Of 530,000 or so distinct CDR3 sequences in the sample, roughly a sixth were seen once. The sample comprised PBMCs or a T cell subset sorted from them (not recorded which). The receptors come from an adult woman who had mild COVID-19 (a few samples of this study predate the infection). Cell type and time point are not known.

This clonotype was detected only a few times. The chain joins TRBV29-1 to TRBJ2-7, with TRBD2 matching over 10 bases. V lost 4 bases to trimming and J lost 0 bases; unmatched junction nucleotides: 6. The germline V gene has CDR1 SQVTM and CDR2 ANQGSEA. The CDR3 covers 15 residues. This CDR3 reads CSVGIGLADSYEQYF. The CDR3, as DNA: TGCAGCGTTGGCATCGGACTAGCGGACTCCTACGAGCAGTACTTC.

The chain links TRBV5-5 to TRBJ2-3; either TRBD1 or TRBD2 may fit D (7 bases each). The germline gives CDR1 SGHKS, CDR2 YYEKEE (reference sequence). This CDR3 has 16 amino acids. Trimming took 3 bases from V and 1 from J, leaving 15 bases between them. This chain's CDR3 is CASSSLGGTGTDTQYF. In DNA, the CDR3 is TGTGCCAGCAGCTCGCTGGGGGGGACAGGCACAGATACGCAGTATTTT.

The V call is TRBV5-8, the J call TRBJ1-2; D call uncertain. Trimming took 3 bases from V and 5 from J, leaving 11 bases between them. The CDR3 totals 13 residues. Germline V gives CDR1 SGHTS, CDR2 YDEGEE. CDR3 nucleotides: TGTGCCAGCAGCTGGGAAACCTGGTATGGCTACACCTTC. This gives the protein CASSWETWYGYTF.

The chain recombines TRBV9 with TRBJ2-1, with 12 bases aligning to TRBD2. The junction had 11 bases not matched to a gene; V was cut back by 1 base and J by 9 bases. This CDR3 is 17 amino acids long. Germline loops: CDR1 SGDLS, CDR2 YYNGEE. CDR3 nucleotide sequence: TGTGCCAGCAGCGTACGTCGGACTAGCGGGACCCCGGGTGAGCAGTTCTTC. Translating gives CASSVRRTSGTPGEQFF.

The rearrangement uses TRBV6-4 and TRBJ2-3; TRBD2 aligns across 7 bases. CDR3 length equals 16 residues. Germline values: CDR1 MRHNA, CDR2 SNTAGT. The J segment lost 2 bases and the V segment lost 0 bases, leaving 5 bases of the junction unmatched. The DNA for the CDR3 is TGTGCCAGCAGTGACTCTCCAAGCGGGAACACAGATACGCAGTATTTT. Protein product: CASSDSPSGNTDTQYF.

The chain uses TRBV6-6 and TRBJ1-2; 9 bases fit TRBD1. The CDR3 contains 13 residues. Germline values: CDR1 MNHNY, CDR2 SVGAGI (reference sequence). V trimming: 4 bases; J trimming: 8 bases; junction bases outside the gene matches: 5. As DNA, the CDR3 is TGTGCCAGCAGTTCTACGGACAGGGGCGGCTACACCTTC. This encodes CASSSTDRGGYTF.

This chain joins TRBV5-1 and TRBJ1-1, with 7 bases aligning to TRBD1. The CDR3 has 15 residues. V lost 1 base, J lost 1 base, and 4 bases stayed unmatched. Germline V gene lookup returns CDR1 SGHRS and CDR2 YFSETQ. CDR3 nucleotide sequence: TGCGCCAGCAGCTTGATACAGGGGCAGAACACTGAAGCTTTCTTT. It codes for CASSLIQGQNTEAFF.

The CDR3 DNA reads as TGTGCCAGCAGCTTAGGTCCGGGGCTACTAAACGATGAGCAGTTCTTC. Protein product: CASSLGPGLLNDEQFF. The V call is TRBV13, the J call TRBJ2-1; TRBD1 or TRBD2 may be the D gene (5 bases each). The germline V and J ends were trimmed by 0 bases and 8 bases, with 17 bases remaining between them. CDR1 is PRHDT, CDR2 FYEKMQ, per germline (reference sequence). CDR3 length: 16 residues. Filled out from reference TRBV13 and TRBJ2-1, the complete variable domain reads AAGVIQSPRHLIKEKRETATLKCYPIPRHDTVYWYQQGPGQDPQFLISFYEKMQSDKGSIPDRFSAQQFSDYHSELNMSSLELGDSALYFCASSLGPGLLNDEQFFGPGTRLTVL.

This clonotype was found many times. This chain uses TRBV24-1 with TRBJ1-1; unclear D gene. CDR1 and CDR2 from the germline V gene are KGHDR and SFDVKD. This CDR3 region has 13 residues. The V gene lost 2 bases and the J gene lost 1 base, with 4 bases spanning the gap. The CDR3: CATSDWGNTEAFF. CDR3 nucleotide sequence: TGTGCCACCAGTGATTGGGGGAACACTGAAGCTTTCTTT.

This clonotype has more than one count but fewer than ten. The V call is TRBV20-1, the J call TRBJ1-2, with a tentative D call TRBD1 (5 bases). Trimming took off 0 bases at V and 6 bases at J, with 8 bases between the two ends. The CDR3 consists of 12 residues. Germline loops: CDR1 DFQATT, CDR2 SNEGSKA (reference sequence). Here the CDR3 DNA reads TGCAGTGCTAGAGATTTAGGGGATGGCTACACCTTC. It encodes CSARDLGDGYTF.

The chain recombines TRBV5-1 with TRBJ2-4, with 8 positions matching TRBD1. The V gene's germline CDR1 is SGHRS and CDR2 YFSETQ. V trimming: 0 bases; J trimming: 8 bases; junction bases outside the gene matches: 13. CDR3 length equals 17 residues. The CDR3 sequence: CASSLAGGGRGRDIQYF. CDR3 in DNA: TGCGCCAGCAGCTTGGCGGGCGGTGGCAGGGGGCGAGACATTCAGTACTTC.

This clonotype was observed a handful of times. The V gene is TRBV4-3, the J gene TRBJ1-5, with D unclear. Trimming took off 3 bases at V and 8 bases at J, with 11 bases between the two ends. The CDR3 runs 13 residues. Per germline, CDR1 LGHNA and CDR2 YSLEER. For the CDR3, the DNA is TGCGCCAGCAGCCAGACACCAGCGGAGCCCCAGCATTTT. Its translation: CASSQTPAEPQHF.

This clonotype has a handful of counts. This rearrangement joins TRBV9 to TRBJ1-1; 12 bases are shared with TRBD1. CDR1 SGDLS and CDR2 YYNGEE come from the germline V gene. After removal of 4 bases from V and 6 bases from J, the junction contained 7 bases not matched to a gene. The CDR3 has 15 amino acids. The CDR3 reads CASSPHGDRGPEAFF. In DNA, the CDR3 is TGTGCCAGCAGCCCCCATGGGGACAGGGGGCCTGAAGCTTTCTTT.

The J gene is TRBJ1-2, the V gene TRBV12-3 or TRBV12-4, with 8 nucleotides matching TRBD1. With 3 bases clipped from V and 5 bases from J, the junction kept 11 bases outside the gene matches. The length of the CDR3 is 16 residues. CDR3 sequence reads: CASSFSGQAYPYGYTF. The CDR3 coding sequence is TGTGCCAGCAGTTTTTCGGGACAGGCTTACCCTTATGGCTACACCTTC.

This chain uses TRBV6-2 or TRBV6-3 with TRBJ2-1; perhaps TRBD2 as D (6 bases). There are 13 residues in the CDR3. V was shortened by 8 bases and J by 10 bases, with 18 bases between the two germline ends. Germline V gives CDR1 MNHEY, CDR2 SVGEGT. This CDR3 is CASVPSVSGEQFF. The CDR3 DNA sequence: TGTGCCAGCGTCCCCTCCGTCAGCGGGGAGCAGTTCTTC.

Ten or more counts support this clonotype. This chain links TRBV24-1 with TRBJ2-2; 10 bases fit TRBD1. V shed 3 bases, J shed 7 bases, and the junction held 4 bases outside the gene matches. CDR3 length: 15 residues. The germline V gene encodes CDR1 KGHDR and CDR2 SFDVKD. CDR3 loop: CATSDPGQGNGELFF. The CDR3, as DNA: TGTGCCACCAGTGATCCGGGACAGGGGAACGGGGAGCTGTTTTTT.

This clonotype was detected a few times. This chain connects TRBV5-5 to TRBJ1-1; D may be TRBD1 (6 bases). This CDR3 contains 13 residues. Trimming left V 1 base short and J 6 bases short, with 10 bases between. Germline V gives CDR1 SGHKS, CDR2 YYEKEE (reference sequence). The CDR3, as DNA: TGTGCCAGCAGCTTGCTCCAGGGGTCTGAAGCTTTCTTT. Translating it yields CASSLLQGSEAFF.

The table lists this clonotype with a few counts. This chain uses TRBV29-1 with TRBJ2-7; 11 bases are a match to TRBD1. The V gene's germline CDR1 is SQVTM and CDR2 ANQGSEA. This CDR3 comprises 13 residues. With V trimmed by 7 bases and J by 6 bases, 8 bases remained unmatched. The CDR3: CSARTGGSSEQYF. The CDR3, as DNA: TGCAGCGCGCGGACAGGGGGCAGTTCCGAGCAGTACTTC.

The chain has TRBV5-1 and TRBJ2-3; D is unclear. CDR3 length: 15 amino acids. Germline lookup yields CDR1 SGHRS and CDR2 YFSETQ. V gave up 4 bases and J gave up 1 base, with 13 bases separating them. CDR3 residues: CASSLQTAGTDTQYF. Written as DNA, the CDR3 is TGCGCCAGCAGCCTTCAGACGGCGGGCACAGATACGCAGTATTTT.

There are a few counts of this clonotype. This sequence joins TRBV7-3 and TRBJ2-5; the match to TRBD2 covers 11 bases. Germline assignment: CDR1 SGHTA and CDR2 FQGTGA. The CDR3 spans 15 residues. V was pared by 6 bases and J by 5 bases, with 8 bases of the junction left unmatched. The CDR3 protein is CASSFSGGASETQYF. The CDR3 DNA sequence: TGTGCCAGCAGTTTTAGCGGGGGGGCCTCGGAGACCCAGTACTTC.

CDR3 sequence: CASSIALGLAGELFF. CDR3 coding DNA: TGTGCCAGTAGTATTGCCCTCGGGTTGGCCGGGGAGCTGTTTTTT. The V gene is TRBV19, the J gene TRBJ2-2; D uncertain. V lost 3 bases, J lost 6 bases, and 14 bases lay in between. This CDR3 has 15 amino acids. Germline-derived CDR1 and CDR2 are LNHDA and SQIVND (reference sequence).

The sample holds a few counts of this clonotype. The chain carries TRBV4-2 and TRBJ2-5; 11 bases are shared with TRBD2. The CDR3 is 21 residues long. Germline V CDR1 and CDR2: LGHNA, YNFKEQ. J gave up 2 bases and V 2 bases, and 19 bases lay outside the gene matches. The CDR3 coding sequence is TGTGCCAGCAGCCAATCCTGGGGGGGAGCTAGCGGGAGGTCGCCTCAAGAGACCCAGTACTTC. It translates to CASSQSWGGASGRSPQETQYF.

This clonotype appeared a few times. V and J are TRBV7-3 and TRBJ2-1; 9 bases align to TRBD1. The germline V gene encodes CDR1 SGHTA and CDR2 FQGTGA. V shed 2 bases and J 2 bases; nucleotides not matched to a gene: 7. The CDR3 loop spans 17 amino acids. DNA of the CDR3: TGTGCCAGCAGCTTATCTGGACAGGGGCGGCCCTACAATGAGCAGTTCTTC. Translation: CASSLSGQGRPYNEQFF. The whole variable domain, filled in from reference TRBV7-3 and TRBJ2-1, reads GAGVSQTPSNKVTEKGKYVELRCDPISGHTALYWYRQSLGQGPEFLIYFQGTGAADDSGLPNDRFFAVRPEGSVSTLKIQRTERGDSAVYLCASSLSGQGRPYNEQFFGPGTRLTVL.

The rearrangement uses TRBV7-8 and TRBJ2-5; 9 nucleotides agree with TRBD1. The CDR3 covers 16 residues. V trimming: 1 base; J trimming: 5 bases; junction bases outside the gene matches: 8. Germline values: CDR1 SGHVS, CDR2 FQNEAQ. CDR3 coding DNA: TGTGCCAGCAGCTTAGGCGGGACAGGGATCGGGGAGACCCAGTACTTC. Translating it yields CASSLGGTGIGETQYF. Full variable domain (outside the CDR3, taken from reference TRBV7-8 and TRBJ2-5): GAGVSQSPRYKVAKRGQDVALRCDPISGHVSLFWYQQALGQGPEFLTYFQNEAQLDKSGLPSDRFFAERPEGSVSTLKIQRTQQEDSAVYLCASSLGGTGIGETQYFGPGTRLLVL.

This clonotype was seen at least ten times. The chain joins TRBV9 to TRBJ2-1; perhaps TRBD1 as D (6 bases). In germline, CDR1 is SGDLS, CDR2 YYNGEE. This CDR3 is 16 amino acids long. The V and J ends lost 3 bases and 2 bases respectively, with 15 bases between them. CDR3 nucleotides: TGTGCCAGCAGCGCAGCTAGGCAGGGGACCTACAATGAGCAGTTCTTC. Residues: CASSAARQGTYNEQFF.

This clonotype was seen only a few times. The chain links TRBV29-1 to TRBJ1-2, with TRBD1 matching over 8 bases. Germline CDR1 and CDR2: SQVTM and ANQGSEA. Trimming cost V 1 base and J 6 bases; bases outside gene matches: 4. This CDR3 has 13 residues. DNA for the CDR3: TGCAGCGTTGAAGTAGGACAGGGAAATGGCTACACCTTC. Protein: CSVEVGQGNGYTF.